This T cell receptor beta chain was profiled in a study of blood T cells in healthy people across ages. A second PCR of roughly 7 to 11 cycles used a sample-barcoded 5' primer and a J-beta primer mix. TCRdb reanalysed the 5' RACE reads using MiXCR and keeps one entry per CDR3 protein. The data show 650,000 to 800,000 distinct CDR3 sequences, with 40% to 50% seen just once and around 21% held by the top ten. There are 14 residues in the CDR3. CDR1 and CDR2 (germline): SEHNR, FQNEAQ (reference sequence). Trimming stripped 5 bases from V and 1 base from J, with 11 bases between. The specimen was blood. This chain connects TRBV7-9 to TRBJ2-5; D remains unclear. This clonotype originated in a man between 60 and 75 years old in good health. Written as DNA, the CDR3 is TGTGCCAGCAGCGTGATTCAGCGCCAAGAGACCCAGTACTTC. This sequence encodes CASSVIQRQETQYF.